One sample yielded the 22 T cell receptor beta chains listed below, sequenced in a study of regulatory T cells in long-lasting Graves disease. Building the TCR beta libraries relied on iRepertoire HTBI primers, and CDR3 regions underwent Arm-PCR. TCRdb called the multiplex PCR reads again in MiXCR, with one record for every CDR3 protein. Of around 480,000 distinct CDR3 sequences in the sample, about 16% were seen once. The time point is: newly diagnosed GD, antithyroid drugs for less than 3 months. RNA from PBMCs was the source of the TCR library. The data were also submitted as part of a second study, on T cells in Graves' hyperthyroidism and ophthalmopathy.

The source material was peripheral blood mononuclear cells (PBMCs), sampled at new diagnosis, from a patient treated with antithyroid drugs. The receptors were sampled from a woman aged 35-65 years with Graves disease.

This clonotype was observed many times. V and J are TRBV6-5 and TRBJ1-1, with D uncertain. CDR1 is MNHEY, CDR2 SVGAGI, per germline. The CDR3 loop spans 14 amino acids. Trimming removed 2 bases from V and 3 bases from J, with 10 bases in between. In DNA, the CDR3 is TGTGCCAGCAGTTACCGTGGAAGGGACACTGAAGCTTTCTTT. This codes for CASSYRGRDTEAFF.

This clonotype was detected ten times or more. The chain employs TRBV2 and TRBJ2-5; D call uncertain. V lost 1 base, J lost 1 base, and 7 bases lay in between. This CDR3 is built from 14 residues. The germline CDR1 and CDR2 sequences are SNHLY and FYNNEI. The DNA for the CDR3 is TGTGCCAGCAGTGAAGATGCACTCCAAGAGACCCAGTACTTC. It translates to CASSEDALQETQYF. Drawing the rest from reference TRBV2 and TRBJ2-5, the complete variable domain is EPEVTQTPSHQVTQMGQEVILRCVPISNHLYFYWYRQILGQKVEFLVSFYNNEISEKSEIFDDQFSVERPDGSNFTLKIRSTKLEDSAMYFCASSEDALQETQYFGPGTRLLVL.

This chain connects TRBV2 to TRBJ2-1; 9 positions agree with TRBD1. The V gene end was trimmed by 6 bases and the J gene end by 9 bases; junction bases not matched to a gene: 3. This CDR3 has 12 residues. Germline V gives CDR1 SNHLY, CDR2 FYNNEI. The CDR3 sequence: CASRGTGIEQFF. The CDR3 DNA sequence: TGTGCCAGCAGGGGGACAGGGATTGAGCAGTTCTTC.

The CDR3 spells CASKASRSTEAFF. Written as DNA, the CDR3 is TGTGCCAGCAAGGCCAGCAGATCCACTGAAGCTTTCTTT. The rearrangement uses TRBV27 and TRBJ1-1, with D unresolved. The germline gives CDR1 MNHEY, CDR2 SMNVEV (reference sequence). With 7 bases removed from V and 4 bases from J, the gap between germline ends came to 13 bases. The CDR3 consists of 13 residues.

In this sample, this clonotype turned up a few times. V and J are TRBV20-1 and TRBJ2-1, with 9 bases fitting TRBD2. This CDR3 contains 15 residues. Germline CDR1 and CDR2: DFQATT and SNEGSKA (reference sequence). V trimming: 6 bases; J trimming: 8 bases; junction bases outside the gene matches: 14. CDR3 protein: CSASSGTSFIDEQFF. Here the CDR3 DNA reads TGCAGTGCATCGTCGGGGACTAGCTTTATCGATGAGCAGTTCTTC.

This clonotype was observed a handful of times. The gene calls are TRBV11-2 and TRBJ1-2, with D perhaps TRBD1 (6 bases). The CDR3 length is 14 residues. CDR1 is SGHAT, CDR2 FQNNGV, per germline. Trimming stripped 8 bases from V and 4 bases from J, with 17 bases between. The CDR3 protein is CASRDTQGLYGYTF. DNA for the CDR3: TGTGCCAGCCGGGATACCCAGGGGCTCTATGGCTACACCTTC.

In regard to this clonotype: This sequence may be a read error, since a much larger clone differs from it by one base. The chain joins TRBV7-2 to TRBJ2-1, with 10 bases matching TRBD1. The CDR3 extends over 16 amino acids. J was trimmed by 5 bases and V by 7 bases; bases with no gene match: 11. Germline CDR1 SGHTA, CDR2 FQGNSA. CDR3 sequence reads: CASNPGTGDPNNEQFF. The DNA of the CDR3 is TGTGCCAGCAACCCGGGGACAGGGGACCCAAACAATGAGCAGTTCTTC.

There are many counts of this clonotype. CDR3 amino acids: CASNGWGSGTLYEQYF. CDR3 in DNA: TGTGCCAGCAACGGGTGGGGCTCCGGGACACTCTACGAGCAGTACTTC. This sequence joins TRBV27 and TRBJ2-7; TRBD1 is a possible D gene (6 bases). CDR3 size: 16 residues. V lost 7 bases, J lost 3 bases, and 22 bases lay in between. Germline assignment: CDR1 MNHEY and CDR2 SMNVEV (reference sequence).

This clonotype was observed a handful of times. CDR3: CASSMKSRGSYEQYF. The CDR3 DNA follows: TGTGCCAGTAGTATGAAATCCAGGGGATCCTACGAGCAGTACTTC. The chain couples TRBV19 to TRBJ2-7; the D gene is possibly TRBD1 (6 bases). The CDR3 contains 15 residues. CDR1 and CDR2 (germline): LNHDA, SQIVND (reference sequence). The V end lost 3 bases, the J end lost 1 base, and 13 bases lay between the germline ends.

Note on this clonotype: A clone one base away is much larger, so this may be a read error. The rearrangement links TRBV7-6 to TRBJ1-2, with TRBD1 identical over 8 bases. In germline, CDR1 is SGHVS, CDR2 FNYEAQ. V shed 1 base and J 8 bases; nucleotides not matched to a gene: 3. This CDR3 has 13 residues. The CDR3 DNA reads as TGTGCCAGCAGCTTAGAGACAGGGGTGGGCTACACCTTC. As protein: CASSLETGVGYTF. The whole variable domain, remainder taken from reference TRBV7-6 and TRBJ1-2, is GAGVSQSPRYKVTKRGQDVALRCDPISGHVSLYWYRQALGQGPEFLTYFNYEAQQDKSGLPNDRFSAERPEGSISTLTIQRTEQRDSAMYRCASSLETGVGYTFGSGTRLTVV.

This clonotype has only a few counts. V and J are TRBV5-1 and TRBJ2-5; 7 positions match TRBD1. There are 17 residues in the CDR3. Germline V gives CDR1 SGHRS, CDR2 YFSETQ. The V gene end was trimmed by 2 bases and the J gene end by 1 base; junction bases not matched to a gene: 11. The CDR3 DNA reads TGCGCCAGCAGCTTAACCCCCTACCGGGACAGCCAAGAGACCCAGTACTTC. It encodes CASSLTPYRDSQETQYF.

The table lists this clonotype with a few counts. CDR3 sequence: CSASGGSFNYGYTF. Written as DNA, the CDR3 is TGCAGTGCTAGCGGGGGTTCCTTTAACTATGGCTACACCTTC. The chain employs TRBV20-1 and TRBJ1-2; D possibly corresponds to TRBD1 (5 bases). This CDR3 spans 14 amino acids. CDR1 DFQATT and CDR2 SNEGSKA come from the germline V gene (reference sequence). Trimming left V 3 bases short and J 1 base short, with 12 bases between.

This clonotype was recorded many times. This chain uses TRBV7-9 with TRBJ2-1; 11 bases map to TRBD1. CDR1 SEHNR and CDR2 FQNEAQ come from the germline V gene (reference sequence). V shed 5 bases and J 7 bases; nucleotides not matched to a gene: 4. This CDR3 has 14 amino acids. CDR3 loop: CASSRGTGGNEQFF. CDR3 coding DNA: TGTGCCAGCAGCCGAGGGACAGGGGGAAATGAGCAGTTCTTC.

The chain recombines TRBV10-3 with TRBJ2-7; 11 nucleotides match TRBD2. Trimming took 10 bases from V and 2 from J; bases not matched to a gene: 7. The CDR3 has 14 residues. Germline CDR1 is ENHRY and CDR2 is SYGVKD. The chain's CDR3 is CATENSGGAYEQYF. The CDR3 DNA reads TGTGCCACTGAGAATAGCGGGGGGGCCTACGAGCAGTACTTC.

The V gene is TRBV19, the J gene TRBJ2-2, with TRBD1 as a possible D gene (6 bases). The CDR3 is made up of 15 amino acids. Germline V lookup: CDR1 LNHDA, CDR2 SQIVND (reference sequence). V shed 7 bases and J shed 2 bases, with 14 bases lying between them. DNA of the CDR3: TGTGCCAGTATACCCCCGGACAGAAACACCGGGGAGCTGTTTTTT. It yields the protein CASIPPDRNTGELFF.

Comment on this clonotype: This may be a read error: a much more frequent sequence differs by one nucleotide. The DNA for the CDR3 is TGTGCCAGCAGCTTTGGGTGGAATTCACCCCTCCACTTT. This translates into CASSFGWNSPLHF. The chain is built from TRBV5-6 and TRBJ1-6; D unresolved. The V end was cut by 2 bases, the J end by 7 bases, with 7 bases between. The CDR3 length is 13 residues. Germline lookup yields CDR1 SGHDT and CDR2 YYEEEE.

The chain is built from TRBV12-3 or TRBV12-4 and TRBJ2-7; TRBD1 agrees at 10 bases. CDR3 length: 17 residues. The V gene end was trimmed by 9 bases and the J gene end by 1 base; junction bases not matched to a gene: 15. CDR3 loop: CASSPIPGQGRSYEQYF. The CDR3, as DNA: TGTGCCAGTAGCCCTATTCCGGGACAGGGGAGATCCTACGAGCAGTACTTC.

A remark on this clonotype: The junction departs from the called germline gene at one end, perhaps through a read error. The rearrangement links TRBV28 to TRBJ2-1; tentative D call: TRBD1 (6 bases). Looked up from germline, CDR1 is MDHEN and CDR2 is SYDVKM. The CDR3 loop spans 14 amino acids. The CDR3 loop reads CANSPQGLGNEQFF. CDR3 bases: TGTGCCAACAGTCCGCAGGGGCTCGGCAATGAGCAGTTCTTC.

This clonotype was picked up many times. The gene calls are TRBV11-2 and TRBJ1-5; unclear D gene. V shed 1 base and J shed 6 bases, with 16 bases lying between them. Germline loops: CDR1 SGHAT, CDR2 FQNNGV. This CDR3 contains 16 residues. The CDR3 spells CASSLVPATFGQPQHF. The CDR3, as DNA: TGTGCCAGCAGCTTAGTTCCAGCCACATTTGGTCAGCCCCAGCATTTT.

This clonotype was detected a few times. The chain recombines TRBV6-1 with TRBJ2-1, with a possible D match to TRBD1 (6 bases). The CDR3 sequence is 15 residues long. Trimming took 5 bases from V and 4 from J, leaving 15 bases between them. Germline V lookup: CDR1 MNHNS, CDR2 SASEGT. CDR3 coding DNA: TGTGCCAGCAGTAACAGGGCGTGGGGGTACAATGAGCAGTTCTTC. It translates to CASSNRAWGYNEQFF.

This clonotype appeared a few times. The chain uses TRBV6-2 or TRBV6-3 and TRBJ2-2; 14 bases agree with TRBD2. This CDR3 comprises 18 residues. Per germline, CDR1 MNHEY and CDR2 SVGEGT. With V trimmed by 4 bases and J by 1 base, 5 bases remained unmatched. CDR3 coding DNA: TGTGCCAGCAGTTCCGGACTAGCGGGGGGACGGAACACCGGGGAGCTGTTTTTT. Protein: CASSSGLAGGRNTGELFF.

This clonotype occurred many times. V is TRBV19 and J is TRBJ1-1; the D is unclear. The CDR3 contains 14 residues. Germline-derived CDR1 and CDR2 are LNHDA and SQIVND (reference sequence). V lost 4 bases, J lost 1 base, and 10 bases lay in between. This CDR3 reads CASSTRPPNTEAFF. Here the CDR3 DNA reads TGTGCCAGTAGTACCCGACCGCCGAACACTGAAGCTTTCTTT.